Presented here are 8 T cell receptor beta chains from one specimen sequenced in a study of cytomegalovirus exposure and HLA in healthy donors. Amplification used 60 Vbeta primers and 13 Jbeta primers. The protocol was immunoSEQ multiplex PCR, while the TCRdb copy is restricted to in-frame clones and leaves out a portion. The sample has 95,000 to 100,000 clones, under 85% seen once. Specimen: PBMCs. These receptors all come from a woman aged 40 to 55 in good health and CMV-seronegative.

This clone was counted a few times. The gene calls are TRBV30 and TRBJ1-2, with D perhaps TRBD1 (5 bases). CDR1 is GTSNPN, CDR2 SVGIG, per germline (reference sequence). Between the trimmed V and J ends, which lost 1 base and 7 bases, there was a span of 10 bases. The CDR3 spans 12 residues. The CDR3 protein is CAWSATRVGYTF. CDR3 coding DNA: TGTGCCTGGAGTGCCACCAGGGTTGGCTACACCTTC.

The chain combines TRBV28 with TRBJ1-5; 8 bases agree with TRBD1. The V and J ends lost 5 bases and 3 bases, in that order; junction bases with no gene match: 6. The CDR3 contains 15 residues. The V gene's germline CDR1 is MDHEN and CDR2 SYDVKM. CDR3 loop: CASSRQGIDNQPQHF. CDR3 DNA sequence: TGTGCCAGCAGTAGACAGGGGATTGACAATCAGCCCCAGCATTTT.

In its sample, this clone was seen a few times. DNA for the CDR3: TGTGCCAGCAGGGCGGGGGTGACGGACTTCTACGAGCAGTACTTC. Protein: CASRAGVTDFYEQYF. The chain joins TRBV5-4 to TRBJ2-7, with 7 bases lining up with TRBD2. The V gene end was trimmed by 5 bases and the J gene end by 3 bases; junction bases not matched to a gene: 11. The CDR3 has 15 residues. Germline CDR1 and CDR2: SGHNT and YYREEE (reference sequence).

The CDR3 DNA follows: TGTGCCAGCTCACCACTGGCTAGCGGGGGAACAGATACGCAGTATTTT. Its translation is CASSPLASGGTDTQYF. The chain has TRBV18 and TRBJ2-3; 10 nucleotides line up with TRBD2. Germline trimming cut 1 base from V and 3 bases from J; bases unmatched to any gene: 4. This CDR3 is 16 amino acids long. In germline, CDR1 is KGHSH, CDR2 LQKENI.

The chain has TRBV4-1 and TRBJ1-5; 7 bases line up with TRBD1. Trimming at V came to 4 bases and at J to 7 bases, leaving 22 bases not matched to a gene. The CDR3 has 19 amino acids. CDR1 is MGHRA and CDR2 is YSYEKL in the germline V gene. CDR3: CASSPGGATGDPTSQPQHF. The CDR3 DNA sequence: TGCGCCAGCAGCCCCGGCGGGGCTACAGGGGACCCTACCTCCCAGCCCCAGCATTTT.

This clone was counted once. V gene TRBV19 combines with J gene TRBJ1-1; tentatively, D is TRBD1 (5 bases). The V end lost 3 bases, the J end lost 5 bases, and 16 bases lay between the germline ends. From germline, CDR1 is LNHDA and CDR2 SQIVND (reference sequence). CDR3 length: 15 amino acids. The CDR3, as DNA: TGTGCCAGTAGTATGGGGCAGGGATTAGGGACTGAAGCTTTCTTT. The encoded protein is CASSMGQGLGTEAFF.

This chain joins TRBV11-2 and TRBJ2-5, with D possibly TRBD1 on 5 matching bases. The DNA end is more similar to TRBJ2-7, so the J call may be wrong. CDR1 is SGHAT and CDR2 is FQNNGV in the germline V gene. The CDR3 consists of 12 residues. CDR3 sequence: CASRVTGYEQYF. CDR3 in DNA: TGTGCCAGCCGCGTCACAGGCTACGAGCAGTACTTC.

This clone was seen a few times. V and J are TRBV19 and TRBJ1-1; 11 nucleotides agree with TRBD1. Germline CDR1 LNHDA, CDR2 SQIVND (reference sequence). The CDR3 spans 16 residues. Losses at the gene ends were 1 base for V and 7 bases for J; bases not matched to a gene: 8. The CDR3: CASSIAYGTGGDEAFF. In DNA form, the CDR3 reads TGTGCCAGTAGTATAGCTTACGGGACAGGGGGAGATGAAGCTTTCTTT.